The 17 T cell receptor beta chains given below trace back to one sample, sequenced in a study of blood T cell repertoires in COVID-19. Assay: immunoSEQ multiplex PCR; the TCRdb copy retains only in-frame clones and omits some. The data contain about 290,000 clones, around 85% of them singletons. Sequencing was done on a sample of peripheral blood. Receptors originate from a woman in her forties or fifties with active or convalescent COVID-19.

CDR3 DNA sequence: TGTGCCAGCAGTTACCGGGTCAGGGGGGCTTATAGCAATCAGCCCCAGCATTTT. Translation: CASSYRVRGAYSNQPQHF. The V call is TRBV6-2 or TRBV6-3, the J call TRBJ1-5; TRBD1 aligns across 7 bases. CDR3 length equals 18 residues. V shed 2 bases and J 0 bases; nucleotides not matched to a gene: 10. Germline CDR1 and CDR2: MNHEY and SVGEGT.

The chain combines TRBV6-1 with TRBJ2-7, with no clear D. V was pared by 3 bases and J by 5 bases, with 14 bases between. CDR1 and CDR2 (germline): MNHNS, SASEGT. The CDR3 extends over 14 amino acids. This CDR3 reads CASSEMTSSDEQYF. The CDR3 bases are TGTGCCAGCAGTGAGATGACAAGTTCGGACGAGCAGTACTTC.

This clone has just a few counts. V is TRBV1 and J is TRBJ2-1; TRBD2 is the table's D call and was not checked against the DNA. TRBV1 is listed as a pseudogene. CDR3 size: 15 residues. CDR3 in amino acids: CTSSQAVDGRHEQFF. The CDR3 nucleotides read TGCACCAGCAGCCAAGCGGTTGATGGGAGACATGAGCAGTTCTTC.

Details on this clone: Other nucleotide sequences from this sample produce the same CDR3. The chain joins TRBV6-1 to TRBJ1-5; perhaps TRBD1 as D (5 bases). Germline lookup yields CDR1 MNHNS and CDR2 SASEGT. The CDR3 length is 15 residues. The germline V and J ends were trimmed by 0 bases and 4 bases, with 10 bases remaining between them. The DNA of the CDR3 is TGTGCCAGCAGTGAAGCTGGGGGGGGGAATCAGCCCCAGCATTTT. This translates into CASSEAGGGNQPQHF.

The chain combines TRBV2 with TRBJ1-1; TRBD1 matches 9 bases. Germline CDR1 is SNHLY and CDR2 is FYNNEI. Losses at the gene ends were 5 bases for V and 5 bases for J; bases not matched to a gene: 6. This CDR3 spans 14 amino acids. This CDR3 is CASSSTGGETEAFF. The CDR3 nucleotides are TGTGCCAGCAGTAGTACAGGGGGCGAAACTGAAGCTTTCTTT.

This sequence joins TRBV28 and TRBJ2-7, with D unclear. The ends were cut back, 6 bases at V and 4 bases at J, with 10 bases in the middle. CDR3 length equals 12 residues. Germline V gives CDR1 MDHEN, CDR2 SYDVKM. CDR3 sequence reads: CASSLGRYEQYF. As DNA, the CDR3 is TGTGCCAGCAGCCTGGGCCGGTACGAGCAGTACTTC.

This clone appeared a single time. The genes are TRBV6-1 and TRBJ1-2; D not certain. Germline V CDR1 and CDR2: MNHNS, SASEGT. The CDR3 runs to 13 residues. V was clipped by 1 base and J by 7 bases, with 10 bases between them. The CDR3, as DNA: TGTGCCAGCAGTGAAGACCGGTGGTCTGGCTACACCTTC. Residues: CASSEDRWSGYTF.

CDR3 coding DNA: TGTGCCAGCACCCAAGGAGAGGGGGCCGCCTACGAGCAGTACTTC. Encoded protein: CASTQGEGAAYEQYF. The J gene is TRBJ2-7, the V gene TRBV2; 7 nucleotides align to TRBD1. J lost 2 bases, V lost 7 bases, and 11 bases had no gene match. CDR3 length equals 15 residues. The germline V gene encodes CDR1 SNHLY and CDR2 FYNNEI.

This clone was detected ten times or more. V and J are TRBV15 and TRBJ2-3; no firm D call. Germline V gives CDR1 LNHNV, CDR2 YYDKDF (reference sequence). V was pared by 1 base and J by 2 bases, with 7 bases between. The CDR3 covers 14 residues. Here the CDR3 reads CATSRGHNTDTQYF. CDR3 bases: TGTGCCACCAGCAGAGGGCACAACACAGATACGCAGTATTTT.

The chain joins TRBV19 to TRBJ2-1, with 9 bases lining up with TRBD1. The CDR3 length is 15 residues. Germline V gene lookup returns CDR1 LNHDA and CDR2 SQIVND (reference sequence). J was trimmed by 6 bases and V by 4 bases; bases with no gene match: 7. The DNA of the CDR3 is TGTGCCAGTAGTACGCCCGGGACAGGGCTCAATGAGCAGTTCTTC. Translation gives CASSTPGTGLNEQFF.

This sequence joins TRBV5-1 and TRBJ2-3, with TRBD2 matching 11 bases. Germline assignment: CDR1 SGHRS and CDR2 YFSETQ. The J segment lost 3 bases and the V segment lost 2 bases, leaving 5 bases of the junction unmatched. This CDR3 contains 16 residues. DNA of the CDR3: TGCGCCAGCAGCTTTGAACTAGCGGGGGCAACAGATACGCAGTATTTT. It codes for CASSFELAGATDTQYF.

The chain is built from TRBV7-2 and TRBJ1-1, with D hard to call. Germline values: CDR1 SGHTA, CDR2 FQGNSA. The V end lost 8 bases, the J end lost 2 bases, and 9 bases lay between the germline ends. The CDR3 loop spans 12 amino acids. In nucleotides, the CDR3 is TGTGCCAGCCTTCGGGTCAACACTGAAGCTTTCTTT. This sequence encodes CASLRVNTEAFF. Full variable domain (outside the CDR3, taken from reference TRBV7-2 and TRBJ1-1): GAGVSQSPSNKVTEKGKDVELRCDPISGHTALYWYRQSLGQGLEFLIYFQGNSAPDKSGLPSDRFSAERTGGSVSTLTIQRTQQEDSAVYLCASLRVNTEAFFGQGTRLTVV.

The chain uses TRBV21-1 and TRBJ1-5. TRBV21-1 is a known pseudogene. This CDR3 region has 20 residues. CDR3 nucleotides: TGTGCCAGCAGCACAAGCGGGTTTATGGGAGGGCTCGCAGCGACTCAGCCCCAGCATTTT. It yields the protein CASSTSGFMGGLAATQPQHF.

The chain combines TRBV18 with TRBJ2-5, with 9 bases lining up with TRBD2. Germline V gene lookup returns CDR1 KGHSH and CDR2 LQKENI. CDR3 size: 15 residues. V shed 3 bases, J shed 1 base, and the junction held 3 bases outside the gene matches. The CDR3 region has the DNA TGTGCCAGCTCACCCTGGACTAGCGTCCAAGAGACCCAGTACTTC. It codes for CASSPWTSVQETQYF. The variable domain in full, completed from reference TRBV18 and TRBJ2-5, reads NAGVMQNPRHLVRRRGQEARLRCSPMKGHSHVYWYRQLPEEGLKFMVYLQKENIIDESGMPKERFSAEFPKEGPSILRIQQVVRGDSAAYFCASSPWTSVQETQYFGPGTRLLVL.

The chain employs TRBV11-2 and TRBJ2-3; D may be TRBD1 (7 bases). The CDR3 spans 15 residues. V was pared by 0 bases and J by 7 bases, with 14 bases between. Per germline, CDR1 SGHAT and CDR2 FQNNGV. CDR3 amino acids: CASSLDGGGRYTQYF. CDR3 coding DNA: TGTGCCAGCAGCTTAGATGGAGGGGGCAGATATACGCAGTATTTT.

The rearrangement joins TRBV28 to TRBJ2-5; TRBD1 aligns across 10 bases. Germline lookup yields CDR1 MDHEN and CDR2 SYDVKM. The CDR3 spans 17 residues. V shed 0 bases, J shed 3 bases, and the junction held 7 bases outside the gene matches. The CDR3 reads CASSLWPGTGDEETQYF. The CDR3, as DNA: TGTGCCAGCAGTTTATGGCCCGGGACAGGGGACGAAGAGACCCAGTACTTC.

This chain uses TRBV28 with TRBJ1-4; 7 nucleotides match TRBD1. The germline gives CDR1 MDHEN, CDR2 SYDVKM. The CDR3 is 16 residues long. V dropped 5 bases and J dropped 4; count of bases not matched to a gene: 10. CDR3: CASSTLDRARNEKLFF. The CDR3 nucleotides are TGTGCCAGCAGTACCCTCGACAGGGCCCGTAATGAAAAACTGTTTTTT. Complete variable domain (other parts from reference TRBV28 and TRBJ1-4): DVKVTQSSRYLVKRTGEKVFLECVQDMDHENMFWYRQDPGLGLRLIYFSYDVKMKEKGDIPEGYSVSREKKERFSLILESASTNQTSMYLCASSTLDRARNEKLFFGSGTQLSVL.